The 7 T cell receptor beta chains below all came from one sample that was sequenced in a study of Tregs in tolerant kidney transplant recipients. The nonmyeloablative bone marrow transplants came from related graft donors, with transient mixed chimerism. Libraries were prepared by immunoSEQ multiplex PCR; TCRdb keeps only in-frame clonotypes and omits some of them. The sample carries about 50,000 clones, roughly nine tenths recorded once. The sample consisted of CD8+ T cells from blood (PBMCs), taken 12 months after the transplant. Receptors originate from a human patient who received a combined kidney and bone marrow transplant. Certain T cells may be donor cells from the graft.

The rearrangement uses TRBV4-2 and TRBJ1-4; D gene unclear. Germline V gene data show CDR1 as LGHNA and CDR2 as YNFKEQ. The V and J ends lost 0 bases and 6 bases respectively, with 17 bases between them. The CDR3 sequence is 17 residues long. Here the CDR3 reads CASSQDWAAAPYEKLFF. As DNA, the CDR3 is TGTGCCAGCAGCCAAGATTGGGCAGCAGCCCCCTATGAAAAACTGTTTTTT.

The CDR3 region is CASSPIGLVTGYYGYTF. Written as DNA, the CDR3 is TGTGCCAGCAGCCCAATCGGATTGGTAACAGGGTACTATGGCTACACCTTC. The chain has TRBV7-2 and TRBJ1-2; D may be TRBD1 (6 bases). This CDR3 contains 17 residues. CDR1 is SGHTA and CDR2 is FQGNSA in the germline V gene. V lost 5 bases and J 3 bases, leaving 22 bases between the germline ends.

J is TRBJ2-7 and V is TRBV2, with D unresolved. Germline-derived CDR1 and CDR2 are SNHLY and FYNNEI. The CDR3 loop spans 11 amino acids. The V end lost 2 bases, the J end lost 5 bases, and 4 bases lay between the germline ends. The DNA for the CDR3 is TGTGCCAGCAGTGAAAGCCACGAGCAGTACTTC. Its protein product is CASSESHEQYF.

V and J are TRBV6-5 and TRBJ2-5, with TRBD1 matching 8 bases. Unmatched junction bases numbered 5, after V lost 0 bases and J lost 5 bases. The germline V gene encodes CDR1 MNHEY and CDR2 SVGAGI. The CDR3 is 15 amino acids. CDR3 nucleotides: TGTGCCAGCAGTTACTCTCAGGGGGCACGGGAGACCCAGTACTTC. The encoded protein is CASSYSQGARETQYF.

This rearrangement joins TRBV4-1 to TRBJ1-6; D not certain. The germline CDR1 and CDR2 sequences are MGHRA and YSYEKL. The CDR3 runs 15 residues. Deletions cut 1 base from V and 8 bases from J, with 12 bases between. The CDR3: CASSQVTGRYSPLHF. DNA of the CDR3: TGCGCCAGCAGCCAAGTTACGGGGAGGTATTCACCCCTCCACTTT.

This clone appeared once. The sample carries other DNA sequences with the same CDR3. This chain joins TRBV6-1 and TRBJ2-1, with D possibly TRBD2 on 6 matching bases. Germline CDR1 is MNHNS and CDR2 is SASEGT. The CDR3 sequence is 15 residues long. V shed 3 bases and J shed 0 bases, with 9 bases lying between them. CDR3 sequence (DNA): TGTGCCAGCAGTGAGGACGGGAGCTCCTACAATGAGCAGTTCTTC. Its translation: CASSEDGSSYNEQFF.

This rearrangement joins TRBV28 to TRBJ2-3, with D tentatively TRBD2 (5 bases). V was trimmed by 9 bases and J by 2 bases, leaving 15 bases between them. The CDR3 sequence is 14 residues long. Germline lookup yields CDR1 MDHEN and CDR2 SYDVKM. The CDR3 DNA is TGTGCCAGTGACGGGGTCGACGACACAGATACGCAGTATTTT. Translating it yields CASDGVDDTDTQYF. Full variable domain (missing parts from reference TRBV28 and TRBJ2-3): DVKVTQSSRYLVKRTGEKVFLECVQDMDHENMFWYRQDPGLGLRLIYFSYDVKMKEKGDIPEGYSVSREKKERFSLILESASTNQTSMYLCASDGVDDTDTQYFGPGTRLTVL.